This TCR beta chain derives from a study of OX40 agonist ivuxolimab in advanced cancers. Study summary: Ivuxolimab was administered intravenously to patients at 0.01 to 10 mg/kg every 2 weeks.

Generated by immunoSEQ multiplex PCR, the TCRdb table keeps only in-frame clones and is missing some. The sample contains tens of thousands of clones, approximately 87% of which appear only once. This CDR3 is built from 14 residues. The germline V and J ends were trimmed by 5 bases and 11 bases, with 22 bases remaining between them. Study-wide points: Blood T cells, both CD4+ and CD8+, expanded clonally by week 6 at 0.1 to 3.0 mg/kg.

Remarks on this clone: Antigen specificity is unknown.

Individuals having autoimmune disease history or systemic immunosuppression were not enrolled. Sample: CD4+ or CD8+ T cells sorted from blood, taken in a trial of the OX40 agonist ivuxolimab. This TCR was sampled from an adult with an advanced solid tumor such as melanoma, head and neck, liver or kidney cancer. This chain connects TRBV5-3 to TRBJ2-5; D uncertain. TRBV5-3 is noted as an ORF with a role that remains uncertain. The CDR3 DNA sequence: TGTGCCAGAAGTCCTGGCAGGTGCCTCCTACGGCAGTACTTC. As protein: CARSPGRCLLRQYF.